The clone carrying this TCR beta chain has a handful of counts. Its antigen is not identified. TCRdb re-derived calls from the 5' RACE reads in MiXCR, one entry per CDR3 protein. The table shows 200,000 to 250,000 distinct CDR3 sequences, with over 9.5% occurring only once. CDR3 length: 13 residues. Trimming took 4 bases from V and 6 from J; bases not matched to a gene: 5. Germline CDR1 reads LGHDT; CDR2 reads YNNKEL (reference sequence). This entry is derived from a study of CD8 T cells in ankylosing spondylitis. General study results and limits: Relatively rare in peripheral blood, disease-linked clones were also CD8+. Previously reported in reactive arthritis synovial fluid and blood were some of the motif variants. From matched ankylosing spondylitis synovial fluid, disease-linked clones were reportedly recovered at significantly enriched levels.

This clonotype originated in a male donor with ankylosing spondylitis or in good health (not recorded which). V gene TRBV3-1 combines with J gene TRBJ2-7, with 8 positions matching TRBD2. The sequenced material came from blood, either unsorted or a sorted T cell fraction (not recorded which). This CDR3 reads CASSRTSLGEQYF. CDR3 nucleotides: TGTGCCAGCAGCCGGACTAGCTTGGGCGAGCAGTACTTC.